What follows is one T cell receptor (beta chain) and its context. No antigen is known for it. These data are taken from a study of cytomegalovirus exposure and HLA in healthy donors. Points from the study as a whole: In a later analysis, V- and J-gene trimming of beta chains associated with a DCLRE1C missense variant, replicated independently. It was assumed in the presence/absence analyses that sequencing depth was roughly uniform across donors.

60 Vbeta and 13 Jbeta primers were used in PCR. Assay used: immunoSEQ multiplex PCR; TCRdb lists only in-frame clones, some missing. This table has more than 50,000 clones, roughly 75% appearing once. V was clipped by 6 bases and J by 6 bases; unmatched bases: 7. Germline CDR1 and CDR2: MNHEY and SVGAGI. CDR3 length equals 13 residues. The donors gave bone marrow, and they were healthy. The sequence was obtained from a woman in her thirties or forties in good health and CMV-seropositive. The V and J genes are TRBV6-5 and TRBJ1-2, with 7 bases lining up with TRBD1. Source material: PBMCs. The CDR3 region is CASRLGGGDGYTF. CDR3 nucleotides: TGTGCCAGCAGGCTAGGGGGCGGGGATGGCTACACCTTC.